These 23 T cell receptor beta chains were sequenced from one sample in a study of CD8 T cells in Susac syndrome. With random hexamers, reverse transcription was performed on roughly 0.45 to 1 ug of RNA. TCRdb called the immunoSEQ multiplex PCR reads again in MiXCR, with one record for every CDR3 protein. The sample contains under 200,000 distinct CDR3 sequences, 90% to 95% of which appear only once. The specimen was CD4+ T cells from PBMCs. The receptors shown here come from a human donor with Susac syndrome.

The rearrangement links TRBV28 to TRBJ2-7, with 11 bases lining up with TRBD2. The CDR3 covers 13 residues. The ends lost 10 bases at V and 2 bases at J; junction bases unmatched: 4. From germline, CDR1 is MDHEN and CDR2 SYDVKM. The CDR3 DNA sequence: TGTGCCATCACGGGACTAGCGGCCTACGAGCAGTACTTC. Its protein is CAITGLAAYEQYF. The entire variable domain, with the rest obtained from reference TRBV28 and TRBJ2-7, is as follows: DVKVTQSSRYLVKRTGEKVFLECVQDMDHENMFWYRQDPGLGLRLIYFSYDVKMKEKGDIPEGYSVSREKKERFSLILESASTNQTSMYLCAITGLAAYEQYFGPGTRLTVT.

This clonotype occurred once. This chain links TRBV10-2 with TRBJ2-7; 7 nucleotides agree with TRBD2. Germline CDR1 and CDR2: WSHSY and SAAADI. There are 15 residues in the CDR3. After removal of 0 bases from V and 7 bases from J, the junction contained 9 bases not matched to a gene. This chain's CDR3 is CASSESRGTTGEQYF. Here the CDR3 DNA reads TGCGCCAGCAGTGAGTCCCGCGGGACTACGGGGGAGCAGTACTTC.

J is TRBJ1-1 and V is TRBV5-1; D remains unclear. The CDR3 contains 13 residues. Trimming removed 1 base at V and 3 bases at J, with 7 bases between. Germline CDR1 reads SGHRS; CDR2 reads YFSETQ. DNA of the CDR3: TGCGCCAGCAGCTTGTCGTATTACACTGAAGCTTTCTTT. Its protein is CASSLSYYTEAFF.

This chain links TRBV5-1 with TRBJ2-1, with TRBD2 matching 11 bases. CDR1 is SGHRS and CDR2 is YFSETQ in the germline V gene. This CDR3 has 14 amino acids. J lost 5 bases, V lost 7 bases, and 5 bases had no gene match. CDR3 bases: TGCGCCAGCCGGACTAGCGGGCGAAACAATGAGCAGTTCTTC. Its translation: CASRTSGRNNEQFF.

The chain links TRBV28 to TRBJ2-1, with D hard to call. CDR3 size: 15 residues. CDR1 is MDHEN, CDR2 SYDVKM, per germline. V lost 5 bases and J lost 12, with 23 bases in between. The CDR3 protein is CASSPPLLNLVGQFF. In DNA form, the CDR3 reads TGTGCCAGCAGTCCACCCTTACTTAATCTCGTCGGGCAGTTCTTC.

The V and J genes are TRBV19 and TRBJ1-5; D is uncertain. Germline V CDR1 and CDR2: LNHDA, SQIVND (reference sequence). With 8 bases removed from V and 2 bases from J, the gap between germline ends came to 13 bases. This CDR3 comprises 14 residues. Written as DNA, the CDR3 is TGTGCCAGTTCGGAGGTTTCGGGCAATCAGCCCCAGCATTTT. It yields the protein CASSEVSGNQPQHF.

This chain links TRBV5-1 with TRBJ2-5, with D uncertain. The CDR3 is 13 amino acids. CDR1 is SGHRS and CDR2 is YFSETQ in the germline V gene. The V end lost 0 bases, the J end lost 1 base, and 4 bases lay between the germline ends. This CDR3 is CASSLVSQETQYF. The CDR3 DNA reads as TGCGCCAGCAGCTTGGTTAGCCAAGAGACCCAGTACTTC.

The V and J genes are TRBV7-2 and TRBJ2-5, with 8 bases aligning to TRBD1. Germline V gene data show CDR1 as SGHTA and CDR2 as FQGNSA. This CDR3 is 16 amino acids long. The V and J ends lost 5 bases and 5 bases, in that order; junction bases with no gene match: 13. CDR3 nucleotide sequence: TGTGCCAGCAGCCCTGGGGCACAGGGGGATACGGAGACCCAGTACTTC. Amino acids: CASSPGAQGDTETQYF.

A single count supports this clonotype. This rearrangement joins TRBV2 to TRBJ2-1; 9 bases are shared with TRBD2. Germline CDR1 and CDR2: SNHLY and FYNNEI. The CDR3 sequence is 15 residues long. The junction had 6 bases not matched to a gene; V was cut back by 4 bases and J by 5 bases. The CDR3 region has the DNA TGTGCCAGCAGTGTGGGCCTAGCGGGAAACAATGAGCAGTTCTTC. The encoded protein is CASSVGLAGNNEQFF.

The chain uses TRBV30 and TRBJ1-4, with 10 bases lining up with TRBD1. V lost 1 base and J lost 3; bases outside the gene matches: 11. This CDR3 contains 18 residues. The germline gives CDR1 GTSNPN, CDR2 SVGIG (reference sequence). CDR3 coding DNA: TGTGCCTGGAGTGGAGAAGAGACAGGGGGCAGGTCTAATGAAAAACTGTTTTTT. This codes for CAWSGEETGGRSNEKLFF.

This rearrangement joins TRBV6-4 to TRBJ2-7, with D perhaps matching TRBD1 or TRBD2 (6 bases each). Trimming took off 5 bases at V and 3 bases at J, with 11 bases between the two ends. CDR3 size: 13 residues. The germline CDR1 and CDR2 sequences are MRHNA and SNTAGT. CDR3: CASSTKGGYEQYF. CDR3 sequence (DNA): TGTGCCAGCAGTACGAAGGGGGGCTACGAGCAGTACTTC.

The chain couples TRBV6-4 to TRBJ1-2; D uncertain. Germline CDR1 and CDR2: MRHNA and SNTAGT. V was clipped by 9 bases and J by 4 bases, with 9 bases between them. The CDR3 is 11 residues long. The CDR3, as DNA: TGTGCCAGTGGAGGTATCTATGGCTACACCTTC. It is translated as CASGGIYGYTF.

The chain links TRBV29-1 to TRBJ1-3; a weak D match, TRBD1 (5 bases). This CDR3 has 14 residues. In germline, CDR1 is SQVTM, CDR2 ANQGSEA. The V and J ends lost 5 bases and 2 bases respectively, with 13 bases between them. CDR3 loop: CSVRDEFTGNTIYF. The CDR3 nucleotides are TGCAGCGTTCGGGACGAGTTTACTGGAAACACCATATATTTT.

The V gene is TRBV2, the J gene TRBJ2-2; perhaps TRBD1 as D (8 bases). V was clipped by 2 bases and J by 4 bases, with 17 bases between them. This CDR3 region has 17 residues. Germline V CDR1 and CDR2: SNHLY, FYNNEI. As DNA, the CDR3 is TGTGCCAGCAGTGAAAGGGGGGGACAGGTTCTCACCGGGGAGCTGTTTTTT. It specifies CASSERGGQVLTGELFF.

This chain uses TRBV2 with TRBJ1-1; perhaps TRBD1 as D (5 bases). Per the germline V gene, CDR1 is SNHLY and CDR2 is FYNNEI. This CDR3 contains 15 residues. Trimming removed 0 bases at V and 4 bases at J, with 12 bases between. In DNA form, the CDR3 reads TGTGCCAGCAGTGAAGCGTGGGGGAGGAGCACTGAAGCTTTCTTT. Its protein product is CASSEAWGRSTEAFF.

The J gene is TRBJ2-1, the V gene TRBV20-1; 8 bases align to TRBD1. The germline V gene encodes CDR1 DFQATT and CDR2 SNEGSKA (reference sequence). The J segment lost 5 bases and the V segment lost 5 bases, leaving 11 bases of the junction unmatched. The CDR3 is 15 residues long. Written as DNA, the CDR3 is TGCAGTGCTGGACTCGGACAGGGAAAGAACAATGAGCAGTTCTTC. Its translation is CSAGLGQGKNNEQFF.

V gene TRBV10-3 combines with J gene TRBJ1-1, with no clear D. The germline CDR1 and CDR2 sequences are ENHRY and SYGVKD. The CDR3 length is 14 residues. Between the trimmed V and J ends, which lost 0 bases and 7 bases, there was a span of 12 bases. This CDR3 reads CAISESLFGDEAFF. The CDR3 DNA reads TGTGCCATCAGTGAGTCGTTGTTCGGTGATGAAGCTTTCTTT.

The rearrangement links TRBV10-2 to TRBJ2-7; TRBD2 matches at 10 bases. After removal of 4 bases from V and 7 bases from J, the junction contained 7 bases not matched to a gene. The CDR3 runs to 14 residues. CDR1 and CDR2 from the germline V gene are WSHSY and SAAADI. The CDR3 coding sequence is TGCGCCAGCAGTGCCGGACTAGCGGAAAATGAGCAGTACTTC. Amino acid sequence: CASSAGLAENEQYF.

This chain uses TRBV3-1 with TRBJ2-3; perhaps TRBD2 as D (5 bases). This CDR3 spans 16 amino acids. Germline values: CDR1 LGHDT, CDR2 YNNKEL (reference sequence). V gave up 0 bases and J gave up 5 bases, with 15 bases separating them. The CDR3 reads CASSQDFAAGGDTQYF. For the CDR3, the DNA is TGTGCCAGCAGCCAAGATTTCGCAGCTGGAGGAGATACGCAGTATTTT.

This clonotype was found once. J is TRBJ2-4 and V is TRBV19, with TRBD1 as a possible D gene (5 bases). The germline V gene has CDR1 LNHDA and CDR2 SQIVND (reference sequence). V lost 1 base to trimming and J lost 0 bases, with 7 bases between them. CDR3 length: 15 amino acids. The CDR3 is CASSIGQQAKNIQYF. The CDR3 DNA reads TGTGCCAGTAGTATAGGACAGCAAGCCAAAAACATTCAGTACTTC.

The chain combines TRBV5-1 with TRBJ2-3; 10 nucleotides align to TRBD2. Germline V gene data show CDR1 as SGHRS and CDR2 as YFSETQ. The CDR3 is made up of 15 amino acids. The V and J ends lost 4 bases and 4 bases, in that order; junction bases with no gene match: 6. This CDR3 is CASSLPTSGPDTQYF. The CDR3 coding sequence is TGCGCCAGCAGCCTACCGACTAGCGGGCCAGATACGCAGTATTTT.

J is TRBJ2-1 and V is TRBV5-6; perhaps TRBD2 as D (5 bases). This CDR3 is 16 amino acids long. Deletions cut 2 bases from V and 10 bases from J, with 22 bases between. Germline-derived CDR1 and CDR2 are SGHDT and YYEEEE. CDR3 amino acids: CASSFEGLIRGPEQFF. The CDR3 DNA follows: TGTGCCAGCAGCTTTGAGGGATTAATTCGGGGTCCGGAGCAGTTCTTC.

The chain has TRBV2 and TRBJ1-4; D uncertain. CDR1 SNHLY and CDR2 FYNNEI come from the germline V gene. Trimming pared 5 bases from V and 0 bases from J, leaving 10 bases between. This CDR3 has 15 residues. Here the CDR3 reads CASSSGRSTNEKLFF. Written as DNA, the CDR3 is TGTGCCAGCAGTTCTGGACGGTCAACTAATGAAAAACTGTTTTTT.